The 8 T cell receptor beta chains reported below all come from one sample, sequenced in a study of regulatory T cells in long-lasting Graves disease. Arm-PCR of CDR3 regions and iRepertoire HTBI primers were used to build TCR beta libraries. TCRdb used MiXCR to reprocess the multiplex PCR reads, holding one entry per CDR3 protein. The sample has approximately 400,000 distinct CDR3 sequences; approximately 15% are singletons. Time point reported: newly diagnosed GD, antithyroid drugs for less than 3 months. After RNA was extracted from PBMCs, the TCR library was made from it. This same sample was also part of a study on T cells in Graves' hyperthyroidism and ophthalmopathy.

The sample consisted of peripheral blood mononuclear cells (PBMCs), taken at new diagnosis, from a patient treated with antithyroid drugs. The receptors were sampled from a woman in her twenties or thirties with Graves disease.

This clonotype was seen only a few times. This chain connects TRBV15 to TRBJ2-2; no clear D. Germline values: CDR1 LNHNV, CDR2 YYDKDF (reference sequence). The CDR3 length is 13 residues. V shed 1 base and J shed 3 bases, with 3 bases lying between them. CDR3 nucleotides: TGTGCCACCAGCAGAGTTGACACCGGGGAGCTGTTTTTT. Translated: CATSRVDTGELFF.

This clonotype was counted ten times or more. The rearrangement links TRBV3-1 to TRBJ2-1, with 10 bases matching TRBD2. The junction had 8 bases not matched to a gene; V was cut back by 0 bases and J by 6 bases. Germline V CDR1 and CDR2: LGHDT, YNNKEL (reference sequence). The CDR3 is made up of 17 amino acids. The CDR3 loop reads CASSQEFSGRASNEQFF. CDR3 nucleotides: TGTGCCAGCAGCCAAGAATTCAGCGGGAGGGCCTCCAATGAGCAGTTCTTC.

This clonotype was seen at least ten times. The CDR3 region is CATGSGKWEETQYF. The CDR3 coding sequence is TGTGCCACCGGTAGCGGGAAATGGGAAGAGACCCAGTACTTC. This rearrangement joins TRBV15 to TRBJ2-5, with TRBD2 matching 8 bases. Germline V gives CDR1 LNHNV, CDR2 YYDKDF (reference sequence). After removal of 8 bases from V and 3 bases from J, the junction contained 8 bases not matched to a gene. CDR3 size: 14 residues.

This clonotype appeared once. This rearrangement joins TRBV20-1 to TRBJ2-5; D not resolved. With 3 bases removed from V and 7 bases from J, the gap between germline ends came to 21 bases. Per the germline V gene, CDR1 is DFQATT and CDR2 is SNEGSKA (reference sequence). The CDR3 has 15 amino acids. The CDR3 sequence is CSARGWSDTPGTQYF. For the CDR3, the DNA is TGCAGTGCTAGGGGCTGGTCAGATACTCCTGGGACCCAGTACTTC.

This clonotype was counted once. The chain is built from TRBV20-1 and TRBJ2-3; TRBD2 agrees at 8 bases. The last part of the DNA fits TRBJ2-7 better; the J call may be wrong. CDR1 DFQATT and CDR2 SNEGSKA come from the germline V gene (reference sequence). CDR3 length equals 14 residues. CDR3 DNA: TGCAGTGCTAGGGATCCGGCGGGAGGCTACGAGCAGTACTTC. It translates to CSARDPAGGYEQYF.

This clonotype was recorded a few times. The chain has TRBV5-5 and TRBJ2-5; TRBD2 aligns across 9 bases. The ends lost 4 bases at V and 5 bases at J; junction bases unmatched: 9. The length of the CDR3 is 15 residues. Germline-derived CDR1 and CDR2 are SGHKS and YYEKEE (reference sequence). As DNA, the CDR3 is TGTGCCAGCAGCGGGATAGCGGGAGTGGAGGAGACCCAGTACTTC. Translation gives CASSGIAGVEETQYF.

Concerning this clonotype itself: The germline gene is not matched at one end of the junction; a read error may be the cause. The chain recombines TRBV5-1 with TRBJ2-1, with unresolved D. The end of the DNA is better explained by TRBJ2-5, so the J call may be wrong. The CDR3 extends over 14 amino acids. Germline V gene sequence: CDR1 SGHRS, CDR2 YFSETQ. The CDR3 sequence is CTSSLTKTQETQYF. The CDR3 nucleotides are TGCACCAGCAGCCTGACCAAGACCCAAGAGACCCAGTACTTC.

This clonotype was counted at least ten times. The rearrangement joins TRBV5-1 to TRBJ2-4; TRBD2 is a possible D gene (5 bases). CDR3 length: 16 residues. The germline gives CDR1 SGHRS, CDR2 YFSETQ. Trimming removed 0 bases from V and 0 bases from J, with 10 bases in between. The CDR3 loop reads CASSLGLALAKNIQYF. The CDR3, as DNA: TGCGCCAGCAGCTTGGGGCTAGCACTAGCCAAAAACATTCAGTACTTC.